In this sample, the clone carrying this T cell receptor (beta chain) turned up once. Its specificity is unknown. Being one base from a much bigger clone, this may be a read error. This sample was taken from a study of molecular identifiers for immune sequencing clone quantification. Points from the study as a whole: Clones that had above 20 RNA copies took up over 97% of effector molecules but under 1% in naive cells.

The authors sorted naive CD8 T cells as CD8+CD4-CCR7+CD45RA+. Via MiXCR, TCRdb re-called the PCR reads, giving one row per CDR3 protein. Of 400,000 to 600,000 distinct CDR3 sequences in the sample, 25% were seen once. The clonotype was recovered from a human donor in good health. Some libraries in this study had Jurkat cell RNA spiked in. Sequencing was done on a sample of naive CD8+ T cells from blood, with Jurkat cell RNA spiked in. The subset is: FACS-sorted CD8+CD4-CCR7+CD45RA+ naive T cells.

The CDR3 here is CASSSPGPEAFF. The CDR3 DNA sequence: TGTGCCAGCAGCTCCCCGGGCCCTGAAGCTTTCTTT. The chain carries TRBV7-9 and TRBJ1-1; no clear D. The germline V and J ends were trimmed by 4 bases and 6 bases, with 9 bases remaining between them. From germline, CDR1 is SEHNR and CDR2 FQNEAQ (reference sequence). The CDR3 has 12 amino acids.